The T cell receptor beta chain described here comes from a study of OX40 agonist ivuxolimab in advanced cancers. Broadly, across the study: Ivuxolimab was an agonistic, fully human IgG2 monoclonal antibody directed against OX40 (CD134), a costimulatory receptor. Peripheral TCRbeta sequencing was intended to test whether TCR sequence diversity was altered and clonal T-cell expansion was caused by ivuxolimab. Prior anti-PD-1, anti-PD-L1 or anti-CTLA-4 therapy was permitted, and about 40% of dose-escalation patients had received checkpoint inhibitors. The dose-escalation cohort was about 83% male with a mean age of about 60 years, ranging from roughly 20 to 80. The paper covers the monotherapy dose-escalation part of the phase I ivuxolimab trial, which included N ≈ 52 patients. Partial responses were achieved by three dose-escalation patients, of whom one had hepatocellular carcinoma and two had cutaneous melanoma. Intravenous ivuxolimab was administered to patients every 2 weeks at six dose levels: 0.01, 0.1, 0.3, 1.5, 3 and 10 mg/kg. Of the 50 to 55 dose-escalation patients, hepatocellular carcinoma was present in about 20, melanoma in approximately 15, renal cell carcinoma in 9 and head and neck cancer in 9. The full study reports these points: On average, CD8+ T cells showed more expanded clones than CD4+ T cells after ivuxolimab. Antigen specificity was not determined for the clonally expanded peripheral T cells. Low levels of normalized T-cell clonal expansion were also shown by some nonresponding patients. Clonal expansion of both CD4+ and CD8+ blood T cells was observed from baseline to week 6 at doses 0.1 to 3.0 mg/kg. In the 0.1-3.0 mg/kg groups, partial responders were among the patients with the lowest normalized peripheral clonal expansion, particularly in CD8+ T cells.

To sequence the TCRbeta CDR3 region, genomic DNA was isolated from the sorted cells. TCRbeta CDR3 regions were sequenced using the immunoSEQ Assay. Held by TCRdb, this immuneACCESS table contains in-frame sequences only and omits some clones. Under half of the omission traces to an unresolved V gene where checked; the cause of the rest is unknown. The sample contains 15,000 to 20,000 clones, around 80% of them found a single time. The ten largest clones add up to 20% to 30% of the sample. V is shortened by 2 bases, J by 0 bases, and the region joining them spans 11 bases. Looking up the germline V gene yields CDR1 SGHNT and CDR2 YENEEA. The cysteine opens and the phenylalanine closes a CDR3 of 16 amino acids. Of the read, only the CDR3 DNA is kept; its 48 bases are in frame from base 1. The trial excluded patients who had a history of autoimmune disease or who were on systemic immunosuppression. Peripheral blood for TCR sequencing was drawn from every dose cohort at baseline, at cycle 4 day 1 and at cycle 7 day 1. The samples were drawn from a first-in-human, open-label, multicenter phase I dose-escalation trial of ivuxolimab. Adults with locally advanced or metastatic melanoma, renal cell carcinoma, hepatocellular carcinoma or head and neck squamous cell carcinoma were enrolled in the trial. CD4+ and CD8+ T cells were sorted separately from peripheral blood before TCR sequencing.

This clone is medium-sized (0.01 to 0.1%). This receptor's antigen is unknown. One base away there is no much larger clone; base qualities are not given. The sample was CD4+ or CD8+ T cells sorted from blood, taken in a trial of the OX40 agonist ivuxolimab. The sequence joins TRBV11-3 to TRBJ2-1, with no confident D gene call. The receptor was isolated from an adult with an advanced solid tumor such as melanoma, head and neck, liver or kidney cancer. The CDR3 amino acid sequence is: CASSLIAGSSYNEQFF. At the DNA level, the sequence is TGTGCCAGCAGCTTAATAGCCGGTAGCTCCTACAATGAGCAGTTCTTC.